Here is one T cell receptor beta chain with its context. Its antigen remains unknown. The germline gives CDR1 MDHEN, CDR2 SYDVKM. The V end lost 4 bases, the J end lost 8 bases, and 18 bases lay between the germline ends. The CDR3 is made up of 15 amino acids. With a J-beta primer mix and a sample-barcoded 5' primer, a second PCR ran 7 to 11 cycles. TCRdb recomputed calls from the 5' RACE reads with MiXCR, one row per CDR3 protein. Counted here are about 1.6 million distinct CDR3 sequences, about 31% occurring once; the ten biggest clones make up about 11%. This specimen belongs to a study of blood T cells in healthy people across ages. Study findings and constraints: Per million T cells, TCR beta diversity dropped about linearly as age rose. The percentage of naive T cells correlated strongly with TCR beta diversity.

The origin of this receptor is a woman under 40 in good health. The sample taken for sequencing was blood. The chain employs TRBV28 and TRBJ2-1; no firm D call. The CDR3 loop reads CASSSNLGPADEQFF. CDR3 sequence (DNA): TGTGCCAGCAGTTCAAATCTGGGCCCCGCTGATGAGCAGTTCTTC.